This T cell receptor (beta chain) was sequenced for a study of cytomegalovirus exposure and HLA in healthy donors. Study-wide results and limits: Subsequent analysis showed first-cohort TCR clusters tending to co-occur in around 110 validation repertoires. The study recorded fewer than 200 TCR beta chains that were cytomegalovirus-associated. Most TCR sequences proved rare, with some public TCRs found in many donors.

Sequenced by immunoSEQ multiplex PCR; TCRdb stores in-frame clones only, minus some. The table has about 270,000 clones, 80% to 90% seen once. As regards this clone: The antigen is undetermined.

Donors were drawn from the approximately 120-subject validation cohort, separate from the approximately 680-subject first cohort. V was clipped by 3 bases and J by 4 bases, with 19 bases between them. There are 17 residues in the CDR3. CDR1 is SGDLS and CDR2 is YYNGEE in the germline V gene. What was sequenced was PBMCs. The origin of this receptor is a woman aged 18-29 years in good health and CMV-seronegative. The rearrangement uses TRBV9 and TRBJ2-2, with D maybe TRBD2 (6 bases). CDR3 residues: CASSGPGGQGGTGELFF. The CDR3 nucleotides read TGTGCCAGCAGCGGACCCGGAGGGCAGGGAGGCACCGGGGAGCTGTTTTTT.